This T cell receptor (beta chain) was sequenced during a study of somatic mutations in cytotoxic T cells in rheumatoid arthritis. Study-level points and caveats: Rheumatoid arthritis patients, but not healthy controls, exhibited increasing CD8+ clonality with age. CD8+ T-cell clonality did not differ significantly between rheumatoid arthritis patients and age-matched healthy controls.

TCRdb keeps only in-frame clones here, not all; method: immunoSEQ multiplex PCR. Counted here are fewer than 20,000 clones, about two thirds occurring once; the ten biggest clones make up 18%. This CDR3 region has 13 residues. V lost 8 bases, J lost 10 bases, and 21 bases lay in between. From germline, CDR1 is SQVTM and CDR2 ANQGSEA. Note on this clone: Its specificity is not known.

Input material: CD8+ T cells sorted from blood. This TCR derives from an adult with rheumatoid arthritis. The V and J genes are TRBV29-1 and TRBJ2-1, with D possibly matching TRBD1 (7 bases). The CDR3 protein is CSMGEWRGREQFF. CDR3 DNA: TGCAGCATGGGAGAATGGAGGGGGCGGGAGCAGTTCTTC.